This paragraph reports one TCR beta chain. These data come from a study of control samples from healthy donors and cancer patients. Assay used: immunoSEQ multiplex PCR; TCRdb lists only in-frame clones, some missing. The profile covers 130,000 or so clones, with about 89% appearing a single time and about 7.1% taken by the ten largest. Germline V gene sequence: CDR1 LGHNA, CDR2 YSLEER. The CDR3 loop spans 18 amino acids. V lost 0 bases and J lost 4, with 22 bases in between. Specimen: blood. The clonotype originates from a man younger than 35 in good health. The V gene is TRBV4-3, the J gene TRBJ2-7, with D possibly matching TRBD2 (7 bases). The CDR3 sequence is CASSQEVSGAGANYEQYF. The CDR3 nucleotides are TGCGCCAGCAGCCAAGAGGTCTCTGGGGCGGGGGCGAATTACGAGCAGTACTTC.